The 13 T cell receptor beta chains listed next were all sequenced from one sample in a study of shared clonotypes between healthy human individuals (dated by TCRdb to 2018 to 2021). Library creation used the immunoSEQ multiplex PCR assay. This immuneACCESS table, as held by TCRdb, lists in-frame sequences with V and J called but not all clones. Of the missing ones, under half trace to an unresolved V gene in checked studies; the others have no known cause. This sample gives millions of clones in total; just over 90% of them show up just once. Of the sample, under 0.45% is held by the ten largest clones. Sequencing input: naive CD4+ T cells from PBMCs. In light of the paper, this sample's cell subset or site label describes: CD45RA+ positively selected. Receptors were obtained from a man aged 18 to 35 in good health. Some clones in this sample may be carry-over from other donors' samples.

The gene calls are TRBV7-9 and TRBJ2-5; 10 bases line up with TRBD2. The CDR3 has 14 residues. Looked up from germline, CDR1 is SEHNR and CDR2 is FQNEAQ (reference sequence). Trimming cost V 10 bases and J 3 bases; bases outside gene matches: 8. The CDR3 is CANTDLAGEETQYF. The DNA of the CDR3 is TGTGCCAACACCGACCTAGCGGGAGAAGAGACCCAGTACTTC. Variable domain in full (rest from reference TRBV7-9 and TRBJ2-5): DTGVSQNPRHKITKRGQNVTFRCDPISEHNRLYWYRQTLGQGPEFLTYFQNEAQLEKSRLLSDRFSAERPKGSFSTLEIQRTEQGDSAMYLCANTDLAGEETQYFGPGTRLLVL.

This chain uses TRBV28 with TRBJ1-6, with D tentatively TRBD1 (6 bases). The V gene lost 6 bases and the J gene lost 6 bases, with 21 bases spanning the gap. Germline assignment: CDR1 MDHEN and CDR2 SYDVKM. The CDR3 sequence is 17 residues long. In DNA form, the CDR3 reads TGTGCCAGCAGATTTTTTGGTTCCGGGACATTTAATTCACCCCTCCACTTT. The encoded protein is CASRFFGSGTFNSPLHF.

This clone appeared once. The chain uses TRBV5-5 and TRBJ2-7; D is unclear. The germline V and J ends were trimmed by 2 bases and 2 bases, with 20 bases remaining between them. This CDR3 spans 17 amino acids. CDR1 is SGHKS and CDR2 is YYEKEE in the germline V gene (reference sequence). The CDR3 DNA reads as TGTGCCAGCAGCTTTTTAGTGGCGAGGAATAGGGCCTACGAGCAGTACTTC. It translates to CASSFLVARNRAYEQYF. Full variable domain (rest looked up from reference TRBV5-5 and TRBJ2-7): DAGVTQSPTHLIKTRGQQVTLRCSPISGHKSVSWYQQVLGQGPQFIFQYYEKEERGRGNFPDRFSARQFPNYSSELNVNALLLGDSALYLCASSFLVARNRAYEQYFGPGTRLTVT.

This clone has more than one count but fewer than ten. V gene TRBV10-1 combines with J gene TRBJ1-1; D gene ambiguous. This CDR3 region has 13 residues. The germline CDR1 and CDR2 sequences are WNHNN and SYGVQD (reference sequence). V lost 9 bases, J lost 0 bases, and 11 bases lay in between. The CDR3 reads CASSKELNTEAFF. CDR3 coding DNA: TGCGCCAGTTCGAAGGAGTTGAACACTGAAGCTTTCTTT.

Only one count was recorded for this clone. V is TRBV2 and J is TRBJ2-1; D is possibly TRBD2 (5 bases). This CDR3 region has 14 residues. CDR1 is SNHLY, CDR2 FYNNEI, per germline. Deletions cut 4 bases from V and 0 bases from J, with 7 bases between. The CDR3 region is CASSGRASYNEQFF. In DNA form, the CDR3 reads TGTGCCAGCAGTGGGCGGGCCTCCTACAATGAGCAGTTCTTC.

The chain uses TRBV18 and TRBJ2-1, with 10 bases lining up with TRBD2. Germline-derived CDR1 and CDR2 are KGHSH and LQKENI. The CDR3 is 16 residues long. V shed 1 base and J 7 bases; nucleotides not matched to a gene: 7. CDR3 DNA: TGTGCCAGCTCACCACTTCAAGCGGGAGGGGGAAATGAGCAGTTCTTC. Protein product: CASSPLQAGGGNEQFF.

With respect to this clone: Relative to the germline gene, one junction end is altered; a read error may explain this. The chain uses TRBV5-1 and TRBJ2-5; D is uncertain. The CDR3 consists of 13 residues. CDR1 SGHRS and CDR2 YFSETQ come from the germline V gene. The CDR3 nucleotides read TGCGCCAGCAGCCTCCCCATCGGTGGGGTGTGGAACTTC. Its protein is CASSLPIGGVWNF. The whole variable domain, remainder taken from reference TRBV5-1 and TRBJ2-5, is KAGVTQTPRYLIKTRGQQVTLSCSPISGHRSVSWYQQTPGQGLQFLFEYFSETQRNKGNFPGRFSGRQFSNSRSEMNVSTLELGDSALYLCASSLPIGGVWNFGPGTRLLVL.

The chain has TRBV7-6 and TRBJ2-3; 11 bases line up with TRBD2. The CDR3 spans 17 residues. In germline, CDR1 is SGHVS, CDR2 FNYEAQ. Trimming took 4 bases from V and 3 from J; bases not matched to a gene: 9. CDR3 sequence reads: CASSSPLAGVRTDTQYF. CDR3 nucleotides: TGTGCCAGCAGCTCACCACTAGCGGGAGTTAGGACAGATACGCAGTATTTT.

The gene calls are TRBV5-4 and TRBJ1-2; no clear D gene. The CDR3 length is 15 residues. The V end was cut by 5 bases, the J end by 2 bases, with 16 bases between. Germline V gives CDR1 SGHNT, CDR2 YYREEE (reference sequence). CDR3 residues: CASRAGGRPNYGYTF. CDR3 DNA: TGTGCCAGCAGGGCTGGTGGGCGGCCCAACTATGGCTACACCTTC.

The V call is TRBV18, the J call TRBJ1-4; D gene uncertain. Germline V gene data show CDR1 as KGHSH and CDR2 as LQKENI. This CDR3 contains 14 residues. V gave up 2 bases and J gave up 4 bases, with 8 bases separating them. The CDR3 DNA reads TGTGCCAGCTCACCATCGGGAATTAATGAAAAACTGTTTTTT. It codes for CASSPSGINEKLFF.

The chain carries TRBV7-3 and TRBJ1-4, with D uncertain. The CDR3 contains 13 residues. The germline V and J ends were trimmed by 5 bases and 0 bases, with 4 bases remaining between them. Germline CDR1 SGHTA, CDR2 FQGTGA. The CDR3: CASSRATNEKLFF. DNA for the CDR3: TGTGCCAGCAGCAGAGCAACTAATGAAAAACTGTTTTTT.

The chain is built from TRBV28 and TRBJ2-7; D perhaps matches TRBD2 (5 bases). Germline V gene data show CDR1 as MDHEN and CDR2 as SYDVKM. V lost 6 bases to trimming and J lost 4 bases, with 16 bases between them. The CDR3 loop spans 14 amino acids. The CDR3: CASRTRALAYEQYF. CDR3 coding DNA: TGTGCCAGCAGGACGAGGGCCCTCGCGTACGAGCAGTACTTC.

On this clone: This same CDR3 is encoded by further DNA sequences in the sample. V usage is TRBV6-5 and J usage is TRBJ1-1, with D possibly TRBD1 on 5 matching bases. V lost 2 bases and J lost 2, with 6 bases in between. The CDR3 is made up of 13 amino acids. Germline values: CDR1 MNHEY, CDR2 SVGAGI. CDR3 DNA sequence: TGTGCCAGCAGTTACGGGGGAAACACTGAAGCTTTCTTT. The encoded protein is CASSYGGNTEAFF.